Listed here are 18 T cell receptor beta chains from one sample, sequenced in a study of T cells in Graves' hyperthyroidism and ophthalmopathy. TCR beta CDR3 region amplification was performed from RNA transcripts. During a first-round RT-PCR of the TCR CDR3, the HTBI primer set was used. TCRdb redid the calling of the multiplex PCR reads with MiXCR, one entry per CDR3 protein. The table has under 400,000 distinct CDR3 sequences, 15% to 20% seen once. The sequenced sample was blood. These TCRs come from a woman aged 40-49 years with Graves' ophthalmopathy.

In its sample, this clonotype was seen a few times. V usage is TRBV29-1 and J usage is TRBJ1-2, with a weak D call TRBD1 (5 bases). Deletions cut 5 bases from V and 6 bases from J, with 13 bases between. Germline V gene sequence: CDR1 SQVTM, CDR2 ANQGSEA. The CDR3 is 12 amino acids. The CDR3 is CSVRIGVDGYTF. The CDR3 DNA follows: TGCAGCGTTCGTATAGGGGTGGATGGCTACACCTTC.

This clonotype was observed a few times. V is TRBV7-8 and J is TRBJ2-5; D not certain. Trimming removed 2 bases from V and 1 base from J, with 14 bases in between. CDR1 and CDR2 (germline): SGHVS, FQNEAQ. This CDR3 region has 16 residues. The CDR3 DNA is TGTGCCAGCAGCTTATCCCGCCTCAGGATCCAAGAGACCCAGTACTTC. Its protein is CASSLSRLRIQETQYF.

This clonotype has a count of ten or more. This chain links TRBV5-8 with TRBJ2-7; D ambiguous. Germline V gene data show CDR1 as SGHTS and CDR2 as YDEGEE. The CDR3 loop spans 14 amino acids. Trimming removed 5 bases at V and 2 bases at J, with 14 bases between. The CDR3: CASSRWAPPYEQYF. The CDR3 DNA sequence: TGTGCCAGCAGTCGGTGGGCGCCCCCCTACGAGCAGTACTTC.

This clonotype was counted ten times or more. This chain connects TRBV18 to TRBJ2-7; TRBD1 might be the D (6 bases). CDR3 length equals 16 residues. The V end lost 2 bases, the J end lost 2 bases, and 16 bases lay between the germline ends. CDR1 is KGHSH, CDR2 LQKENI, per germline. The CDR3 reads CASSPVKQGKPYEQYF. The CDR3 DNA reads TGTGCCAGCTCACCAGTAAAACAGGGTAAACCCTACGAGCAGTACTTC.

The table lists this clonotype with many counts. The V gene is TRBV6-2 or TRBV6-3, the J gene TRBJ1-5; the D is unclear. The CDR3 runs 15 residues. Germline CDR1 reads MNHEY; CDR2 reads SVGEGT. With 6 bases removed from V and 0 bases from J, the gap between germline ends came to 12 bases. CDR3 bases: TGTGCCAGCAGCCCGGGTCACATTAGCAATCAGCCCCAGCATTTT. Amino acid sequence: CASSPGHISNQPQHF.

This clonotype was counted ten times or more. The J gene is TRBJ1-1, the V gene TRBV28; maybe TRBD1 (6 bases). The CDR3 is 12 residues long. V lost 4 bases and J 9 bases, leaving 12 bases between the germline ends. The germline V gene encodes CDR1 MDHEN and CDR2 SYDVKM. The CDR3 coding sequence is TGTGCCAGCAGTTCAGGGGAGACTAAAGCTTTCTTT. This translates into CASSSGETKAFF.

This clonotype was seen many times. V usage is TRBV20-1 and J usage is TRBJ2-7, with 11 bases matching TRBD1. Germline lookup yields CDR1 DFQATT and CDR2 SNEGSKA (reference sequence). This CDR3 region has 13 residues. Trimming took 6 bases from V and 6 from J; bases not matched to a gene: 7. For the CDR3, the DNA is TGCAGTGCGTGGGGACAGGGGGGACGCGAGCAGTACTTC. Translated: CSAWGQGGREQYF.

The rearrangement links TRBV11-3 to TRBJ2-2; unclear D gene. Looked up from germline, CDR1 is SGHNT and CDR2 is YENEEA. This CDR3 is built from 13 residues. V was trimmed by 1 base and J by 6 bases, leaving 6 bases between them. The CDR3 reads CASSLAQSGELFF. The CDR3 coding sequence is TGTGCCAGCAGCTTAGCCCAATCCGGGGAGCTGTTTTTT.

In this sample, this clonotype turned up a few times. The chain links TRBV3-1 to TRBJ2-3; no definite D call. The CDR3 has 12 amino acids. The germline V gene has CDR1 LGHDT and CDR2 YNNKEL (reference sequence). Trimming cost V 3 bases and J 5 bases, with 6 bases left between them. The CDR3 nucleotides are TGTGCCAGCAGCCAGACCGAAGATACGCAGTATTTT. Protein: CASSQTEDTQYF.

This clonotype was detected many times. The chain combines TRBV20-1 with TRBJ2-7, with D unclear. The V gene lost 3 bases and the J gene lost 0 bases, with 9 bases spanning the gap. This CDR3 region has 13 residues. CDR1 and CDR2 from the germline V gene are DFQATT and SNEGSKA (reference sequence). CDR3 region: CSASKTASYEQYF. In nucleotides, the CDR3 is TGCAGTGCTAGTAAAACGGCCTCCTACGAGCAGTACTTC.

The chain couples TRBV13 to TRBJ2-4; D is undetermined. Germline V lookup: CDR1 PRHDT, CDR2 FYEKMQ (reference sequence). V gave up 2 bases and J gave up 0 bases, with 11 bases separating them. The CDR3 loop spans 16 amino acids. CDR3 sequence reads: CASSLWVPQAKNIQYF. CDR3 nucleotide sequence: TGTGCCAGCAGCTTATGGGTTCCCCAAGCCAAAAACATTCAGTACTTC.

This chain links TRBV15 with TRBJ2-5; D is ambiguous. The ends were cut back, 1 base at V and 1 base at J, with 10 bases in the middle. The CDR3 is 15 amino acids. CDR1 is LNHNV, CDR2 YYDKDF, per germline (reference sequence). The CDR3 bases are TGTGCCACCAGCAGAGTTGAGCAGCTCCAAGAGACCCAGTACTTC. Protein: CATSRVEQLQETQYF.

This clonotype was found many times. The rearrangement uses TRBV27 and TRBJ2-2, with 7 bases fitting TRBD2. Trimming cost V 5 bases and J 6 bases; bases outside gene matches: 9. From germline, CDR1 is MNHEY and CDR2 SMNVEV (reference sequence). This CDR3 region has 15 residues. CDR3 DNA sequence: TGTGCCAGCAGTCCCTCTGCTAGCGGTGCCGGGGAGCTGTTTTTT. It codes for CASSPSASGAGELFF.

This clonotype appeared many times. CDR3 amino acids: CASSPSLGEQYF. The CDR3 DNA sequence: TGTGCCAGCAGCCCGTCGTTGGGGGAGCAGTACTTC. The chain carries TRBV12-3 or TRBV12-4 and TRBJ2-7, with unresolved D. This CDR3 has 12 residues. V lost 6 bases and J 7 bases, leaving 13 bases between the germline ends.

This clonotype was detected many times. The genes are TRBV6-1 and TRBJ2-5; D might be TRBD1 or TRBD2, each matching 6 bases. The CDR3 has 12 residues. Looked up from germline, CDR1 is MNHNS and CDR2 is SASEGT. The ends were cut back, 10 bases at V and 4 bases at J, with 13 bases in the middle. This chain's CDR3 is CATRGRGETQYF. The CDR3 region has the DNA TGTGCCACGCGGGGCAGGGGAGAGACCCAGTACTTC.

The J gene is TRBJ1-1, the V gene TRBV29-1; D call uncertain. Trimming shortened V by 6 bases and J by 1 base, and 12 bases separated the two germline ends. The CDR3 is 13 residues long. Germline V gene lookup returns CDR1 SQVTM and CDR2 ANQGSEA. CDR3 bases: TGCAGCGTGAATGTCCCCCCGAACACTGAAGCTTTCTTT. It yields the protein CSVNVPPNTEAFF.

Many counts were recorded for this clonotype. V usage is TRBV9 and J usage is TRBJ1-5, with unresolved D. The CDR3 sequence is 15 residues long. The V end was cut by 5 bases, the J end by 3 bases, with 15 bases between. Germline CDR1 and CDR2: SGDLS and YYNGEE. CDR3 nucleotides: TGTGCCAGCAGTGAAACCCCCGGGGACAATCAGCCCCAGCATTTT. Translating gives CASSETPGDNQPQHF. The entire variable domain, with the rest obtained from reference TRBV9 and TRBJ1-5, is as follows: DSGVTQTPKHLITATGQRVTLRCSPRSGDLSVYWYQQSLDQGLQFLIQYYNGEERAKGNILERFSAQQFPDLHSELNLSSLELGDSALYFCASSETPGDNQPQHFGDGTRLSIL.

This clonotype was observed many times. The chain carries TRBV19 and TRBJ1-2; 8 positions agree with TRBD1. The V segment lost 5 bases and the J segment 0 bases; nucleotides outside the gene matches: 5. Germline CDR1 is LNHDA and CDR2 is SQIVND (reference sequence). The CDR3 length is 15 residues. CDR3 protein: CASSFAGGPNYGYTF. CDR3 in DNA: TGTGCCAGTAGTTTCGCAGGGGGCCCTAACTATGGCTACACCTTC. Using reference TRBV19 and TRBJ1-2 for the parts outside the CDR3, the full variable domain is DGGITQSPKYLFRKEGQNVTLSCEQNLNHDAMYWYRQDPGQGLRLIYYSQIVNDFQKGDIAEGYSVSREKKESFPLTVTSAQKNPTAFYLCASSFAGGPNYGYTFGSGTRLTVV.